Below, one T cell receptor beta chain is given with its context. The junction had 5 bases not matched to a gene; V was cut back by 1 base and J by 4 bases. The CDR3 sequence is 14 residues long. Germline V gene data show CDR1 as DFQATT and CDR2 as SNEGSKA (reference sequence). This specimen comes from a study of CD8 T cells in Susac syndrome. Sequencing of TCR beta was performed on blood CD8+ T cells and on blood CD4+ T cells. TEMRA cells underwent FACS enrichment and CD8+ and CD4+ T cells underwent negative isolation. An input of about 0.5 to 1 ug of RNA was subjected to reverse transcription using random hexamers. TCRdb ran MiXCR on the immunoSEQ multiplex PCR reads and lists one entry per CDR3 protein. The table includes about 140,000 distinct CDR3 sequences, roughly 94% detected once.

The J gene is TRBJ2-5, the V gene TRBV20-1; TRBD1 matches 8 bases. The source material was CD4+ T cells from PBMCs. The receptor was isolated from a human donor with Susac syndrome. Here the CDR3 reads CSARAPTGVETQYF. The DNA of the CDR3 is TGCAGTGCTAGAGCCCCGACAGGGGTAGAGACCCAGTACTTC.